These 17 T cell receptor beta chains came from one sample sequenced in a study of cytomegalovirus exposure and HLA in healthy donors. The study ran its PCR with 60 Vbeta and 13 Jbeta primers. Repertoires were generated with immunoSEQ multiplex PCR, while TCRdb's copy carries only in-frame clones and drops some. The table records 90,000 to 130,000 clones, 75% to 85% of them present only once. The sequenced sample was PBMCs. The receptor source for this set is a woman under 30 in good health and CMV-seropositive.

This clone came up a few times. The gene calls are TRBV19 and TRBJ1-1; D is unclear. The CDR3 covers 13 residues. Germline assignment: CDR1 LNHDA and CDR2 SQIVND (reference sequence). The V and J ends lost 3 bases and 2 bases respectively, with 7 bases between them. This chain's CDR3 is CASSIDSNTEAFF. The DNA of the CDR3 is TGTGCCAGTAGTATTGACTCTAACACTGAAGCTTTCTTT.

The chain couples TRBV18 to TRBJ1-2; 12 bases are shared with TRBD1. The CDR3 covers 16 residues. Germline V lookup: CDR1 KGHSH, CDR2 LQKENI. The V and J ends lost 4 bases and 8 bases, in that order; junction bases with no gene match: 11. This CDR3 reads CASSRKPGQGAEGYTF. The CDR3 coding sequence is TGTGCCAGCTCACGAAAACCGGGACAGGGGGCAGAAGGCTACACCTTC.

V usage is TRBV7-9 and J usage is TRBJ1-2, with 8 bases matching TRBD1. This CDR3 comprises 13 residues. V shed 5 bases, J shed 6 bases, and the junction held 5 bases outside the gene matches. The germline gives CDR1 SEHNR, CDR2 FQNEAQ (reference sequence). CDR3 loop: CASSGTGGDGYTF. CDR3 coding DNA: TGTGCCAGCAGCGGGACAGGAGGGGATGGCTACACCTTC.

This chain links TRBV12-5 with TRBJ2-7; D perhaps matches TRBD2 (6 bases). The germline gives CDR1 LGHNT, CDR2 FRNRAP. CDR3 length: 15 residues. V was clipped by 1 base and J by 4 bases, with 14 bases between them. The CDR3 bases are TGTGCTAGTGGTTTGGCTCGGGACTCCACTTACGAGCAGTACTTC. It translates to CASGLARDSTYEQYF.

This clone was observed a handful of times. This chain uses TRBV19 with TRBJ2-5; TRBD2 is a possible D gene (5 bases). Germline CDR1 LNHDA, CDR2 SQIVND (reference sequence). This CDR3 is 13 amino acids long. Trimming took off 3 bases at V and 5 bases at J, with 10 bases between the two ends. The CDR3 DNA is TGTGCCAGTAGTATTACTAGTAGGGAGACCCAGTACTTC. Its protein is CASSITSRETQYF. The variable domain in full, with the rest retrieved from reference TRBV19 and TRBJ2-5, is DGGITQSPKYLFRKEGQNVTLSCEQNLNHDAMYWYRQDPGQGLRLIYYSQIVNDFQKGDIAEGYSVSREKKESFPLTVTSAQKNPTAFYLCASSITSRETQYFGPGTRLLVL.

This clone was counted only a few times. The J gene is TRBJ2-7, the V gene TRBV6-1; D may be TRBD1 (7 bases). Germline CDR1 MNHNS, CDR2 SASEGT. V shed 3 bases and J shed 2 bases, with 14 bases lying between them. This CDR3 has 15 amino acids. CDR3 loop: CASSDEPGGTYEQYF. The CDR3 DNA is TGTGCCAGCAGTGACGAGCCAGGGGGGACCTACGAGCAGTACTTC.

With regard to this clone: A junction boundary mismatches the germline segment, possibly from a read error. The CDR3 sequence is CSVKDRVNTEAFF. CDR3 DNA: TGCAGCGTTAAAGACAGGGTGAACACTGAAGCTTTCTTT. The chain recombines TRBV29-1 with TRBJ1-1; 7 bases match TRBD1. CDR3 length: 13 residues. The germline V gene has CDR1 SQVTM and CDR2 ANQGSEA.

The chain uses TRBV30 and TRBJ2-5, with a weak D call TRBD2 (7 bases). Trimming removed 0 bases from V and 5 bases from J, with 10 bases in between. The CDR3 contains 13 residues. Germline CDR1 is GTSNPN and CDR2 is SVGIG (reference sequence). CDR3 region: CAWSVGGLETQYF. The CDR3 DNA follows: TGTGCCTGGAGTGTGGGGGGGCTGGAGACCCAGTACTTC.

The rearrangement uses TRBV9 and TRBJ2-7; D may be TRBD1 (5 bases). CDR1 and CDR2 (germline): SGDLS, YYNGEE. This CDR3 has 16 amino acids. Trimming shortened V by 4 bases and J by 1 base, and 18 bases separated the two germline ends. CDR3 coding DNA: TGTGCCAGCAGCCCAACTTCGGCAGGGAAGTCCTACGAGCAGTACTTC. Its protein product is CASSPTSAGKSYEQYF.

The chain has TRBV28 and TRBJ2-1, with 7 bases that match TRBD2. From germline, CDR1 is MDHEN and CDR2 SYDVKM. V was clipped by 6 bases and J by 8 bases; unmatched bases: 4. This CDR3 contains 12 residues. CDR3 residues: CASRAGRDEQFF. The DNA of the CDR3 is TGTGCCAGCAGGGCGGGGAGGGATGAGCAGTTCTTC.

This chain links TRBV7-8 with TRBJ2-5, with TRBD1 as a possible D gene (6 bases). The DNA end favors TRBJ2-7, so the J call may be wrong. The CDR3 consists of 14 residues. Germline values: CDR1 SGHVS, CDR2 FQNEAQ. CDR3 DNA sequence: TGTGCCAGCAGCCCCCGGGACACCTCCTACGAGCAGTACTTC. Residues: CASSPRDTSYEQYF.

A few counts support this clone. The CDR3 sequence: CASSPVTRGGAEAFF. DNA of the CDR3: TGTGCCAGCAGCCCGGTGACTCGCGGGGGGGCTGAAGCTTTCTTT. The gene calls are TRBV5-5 and TRBJ1-1; weak D call: TRBD1 (5 bases). CDR1 is SGHKS and CDR2 is YYEKEE in the germline V gene (reference sequence). Trimming took 4 bases from V and 6 from J, leaving 19 bases between them. This CDR3 has 15 amino acids.

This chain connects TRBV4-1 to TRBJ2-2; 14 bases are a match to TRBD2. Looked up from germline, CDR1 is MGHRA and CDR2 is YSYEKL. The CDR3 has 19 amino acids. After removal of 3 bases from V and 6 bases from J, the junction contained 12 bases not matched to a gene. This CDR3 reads CASSQSNPGLAGVAGELFF. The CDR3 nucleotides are TGCGCCAGCAGCCAGTCTAACCCGGGACTAGCGGGAGTGGCCGGGGAGCTGTTTTTT.

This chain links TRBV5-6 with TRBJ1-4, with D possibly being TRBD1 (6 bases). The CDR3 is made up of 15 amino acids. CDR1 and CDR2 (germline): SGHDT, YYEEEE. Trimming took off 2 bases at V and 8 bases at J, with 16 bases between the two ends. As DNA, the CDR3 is TGTGCCAGCAGCTTCTGGACAGTCAAGGACGAAAAACTGTTTTTT. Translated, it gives CASSFWTVKDEKLFF.

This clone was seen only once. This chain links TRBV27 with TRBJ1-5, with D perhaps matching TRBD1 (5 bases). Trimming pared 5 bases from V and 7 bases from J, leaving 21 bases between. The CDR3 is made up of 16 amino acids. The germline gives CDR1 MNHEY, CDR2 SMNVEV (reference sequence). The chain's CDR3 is CASSPRGGGVDQPQHF. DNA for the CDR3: TGTGCCAGCAGTCCACGAGGTGGGGGGGTGGACCAGCCCCAGCATTTT.

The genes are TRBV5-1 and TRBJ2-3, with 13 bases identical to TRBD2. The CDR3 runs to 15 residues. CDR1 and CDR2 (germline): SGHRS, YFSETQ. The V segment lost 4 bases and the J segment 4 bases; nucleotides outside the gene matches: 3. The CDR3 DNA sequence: TGCGCCAGCAGCCTACTAGCGGGAGGGGCAGATACGCAGTATTTT. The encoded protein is CASSLLAGGADTQYF.

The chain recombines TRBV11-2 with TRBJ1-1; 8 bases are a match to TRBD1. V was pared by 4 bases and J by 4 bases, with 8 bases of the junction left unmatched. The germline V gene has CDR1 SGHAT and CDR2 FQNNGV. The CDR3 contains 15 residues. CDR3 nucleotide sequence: TGTGCCAGCAGCTCAACTGGACAGGGCGGCACTGAAGCTTTCTTT. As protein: CASSSTGQGGTEAFF.